The 4 T cell receptor beta chains given below trace back to one sample, sequenced in a study of blood T cell repertoires in COVID-19. Clones were sequenced by immunoSEQ multiplex PCR, and TCRdb holds only the in-frame ones, with some missing. The data show 300,000 or so clones, more than 85% seen once. Sequencing was carried out using peripheral blood. These TCRs come from a woman in her 30s with COVID-19, enrolled during active disease.

V and J are TRBV7-7 and TRBJ2-1, with D perhaps TRBD2 (5 bases). V was trimmed by 4 bases and J by 5 bases, leaving 9 bases between them. This CDR3 region has 13 residues. CDR1 is SSHAT and CDR2 is FNYEAQ in the germline V gene (reference sequence). This CDR3 reads CASSYGINNEQFF. The CDR3 DNA reads TGTGCCAGCAGCTACGGGATTAACAATGAGCAGTTCTTC. The full variable domain, its missing parts supplied by reference TRBV7-7 and TRBJ2-1, is GAGVSQSPRYKVTKRGQDVTLRCDPISSHATLYWYQQALGQGPEFLTYFNYEAQPDKSGLPSDRFSAERPEGSISTLTIQRTEQRDSAMYRCASSYGINNEQFFGPGTRLTVL.

This clone was seen just once. This rearrangement joins TRBV10-1 to TRBJ2-3; a weak D match, TRBD2 (6 bases). The CDR3 runs 17 residues. V was cut by 3 bases and J by 1 base, with 17 bases left in between. In germline, CDR1 is WNHNN, CDR2 SYGVQD (reference sequence). The CDR3 nucleotides are TGCGCCAGCAGTGAAATTGGGGGGAGTTGGGGCACAGATACGCAGTATTTT. This codes for CASSEIGGSWGTDTQYF.

The CDR3 spells CASSQDGNFGYGYTF. The DNA of the CDR3 is TGTGCCAGCAGCCAAGACGGGAACTTCGGCTATGGCTACACCTTC. The rearrangement uses TRBV3-1 (or the pseudogene TRBV3-2) and TRBJ1-2; D unclear. CDR1 is LGHDT and CDR2 is YNNKEL in the germline V gene (reference sequence). Trimming shortened V by 0 bases and J by 4 bases, and 12 bases separated the two germline ends. The CDR3 spans 15 residues.

The chain carries TRBV9 and TRBJ1-2; D not certain. Trimming took off 0 bases at V and 5 bases at J, with 14 bases between the two ends. This CDR3 contains 15 residues. Germline-derived CDR1 and CDR2 are SGDLS and YYNGEE. This chain's CDR3 is CASSVGIGGEYGYTF. Here the CDR3 DNA reads TGTGCCAGCAGCGTAGGAATAGGCGGGGAGTATGGCTACACCTTC.